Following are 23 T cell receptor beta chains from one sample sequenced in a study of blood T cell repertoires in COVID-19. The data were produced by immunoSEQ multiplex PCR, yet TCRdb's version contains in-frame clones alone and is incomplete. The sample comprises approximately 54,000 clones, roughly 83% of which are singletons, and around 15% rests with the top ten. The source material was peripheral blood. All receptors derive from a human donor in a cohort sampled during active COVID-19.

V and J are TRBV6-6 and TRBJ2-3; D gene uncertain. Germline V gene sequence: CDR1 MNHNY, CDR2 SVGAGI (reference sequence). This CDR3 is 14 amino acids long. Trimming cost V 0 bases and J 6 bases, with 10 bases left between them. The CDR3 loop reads CASSYSQSMDTQYF. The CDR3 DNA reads TGTGCCAGCAGTTACTCACAGTCTATGGATACGCAGTATTTT.

Written as DNA, the CDR3 is TGTGCCAGCTCACCACCGGCTAGCGGGGGGGCGGCAGATACGCAGTATTTT. Encoded protein: CASSPPASGGAADTQYF. This sequence joins TRBV18 and TRBJ2-3; 12 bases are a match to TRBD2. Germline values: CDR1 KGHSH, CDR2 LQKENI. The V segment lost 0 bases and the J segment 4 bases; nucleotides outside the gene matches: 5. This CDR3 has 17 amino acids.

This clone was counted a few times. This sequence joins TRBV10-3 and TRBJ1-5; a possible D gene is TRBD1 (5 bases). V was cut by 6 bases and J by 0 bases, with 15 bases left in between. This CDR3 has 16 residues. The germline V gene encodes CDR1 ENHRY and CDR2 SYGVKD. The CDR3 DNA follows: TGTGCCATCAGAGACGGGCAGGGCGATAGCAATCAGCCCCAGCATTTT. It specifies CAIRDGQGDSNQPQHF.

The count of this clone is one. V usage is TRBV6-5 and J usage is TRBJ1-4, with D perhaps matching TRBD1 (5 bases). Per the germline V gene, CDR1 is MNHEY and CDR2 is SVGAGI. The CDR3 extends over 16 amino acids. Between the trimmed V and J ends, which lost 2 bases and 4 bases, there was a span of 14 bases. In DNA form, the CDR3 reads TGTGCCAGCAGTTACATTGCGGGGGGAGGTAATGAAAAACTGTTTTTT. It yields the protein CASSYIAGGGNEKLFF.

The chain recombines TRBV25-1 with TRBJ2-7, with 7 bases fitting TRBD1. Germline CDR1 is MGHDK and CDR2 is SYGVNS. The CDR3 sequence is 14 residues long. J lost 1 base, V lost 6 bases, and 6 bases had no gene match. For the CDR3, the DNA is TGTGCCAGCAGCCCGGGACAGCTTTCCTACGAGCAGTACTTC. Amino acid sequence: CASSPGQLSYEQYF.

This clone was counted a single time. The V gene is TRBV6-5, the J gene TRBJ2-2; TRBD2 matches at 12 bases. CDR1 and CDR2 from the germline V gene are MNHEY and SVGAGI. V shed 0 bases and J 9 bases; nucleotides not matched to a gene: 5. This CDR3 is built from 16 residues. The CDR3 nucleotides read TGTGCCAGCAGTTACTCTCTAGCGGGAGGGCCCTGGGAGCTGTTTTTT. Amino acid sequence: CASSYSLAGGPWELFF.

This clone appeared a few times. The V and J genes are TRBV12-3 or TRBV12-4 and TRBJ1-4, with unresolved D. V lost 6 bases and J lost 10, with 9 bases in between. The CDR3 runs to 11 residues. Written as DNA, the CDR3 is TGTGCCAGCAGCTCCGGAGGAAAACTGTTTTTT. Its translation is CASSSGGKLFF.

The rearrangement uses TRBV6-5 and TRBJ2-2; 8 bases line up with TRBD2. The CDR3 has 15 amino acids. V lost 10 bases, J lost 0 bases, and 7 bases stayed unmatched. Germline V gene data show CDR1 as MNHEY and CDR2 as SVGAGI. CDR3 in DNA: TGTGCCACCGGGGGGGAGTGGACGAACACCGGGGAGCTGTTTTTT. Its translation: CATGGEWTNTGELFF.

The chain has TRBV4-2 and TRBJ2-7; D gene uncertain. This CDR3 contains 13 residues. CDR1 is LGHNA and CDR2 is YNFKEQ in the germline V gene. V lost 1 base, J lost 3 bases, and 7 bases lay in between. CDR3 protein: CASSQVNSYEQYF. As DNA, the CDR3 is TGTGCCAGCAGCCAAGTAAACAGCTACGAGCAGTACTTC.

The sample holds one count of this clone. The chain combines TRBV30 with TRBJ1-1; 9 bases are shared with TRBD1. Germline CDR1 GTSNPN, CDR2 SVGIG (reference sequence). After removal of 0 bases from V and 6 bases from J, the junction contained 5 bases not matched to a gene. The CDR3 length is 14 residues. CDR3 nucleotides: TGTGCCTGGAGTGTAGGACAGGGGATTGCTGAAGCTTTCTTT. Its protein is CAWSVGQGIAEAFF.

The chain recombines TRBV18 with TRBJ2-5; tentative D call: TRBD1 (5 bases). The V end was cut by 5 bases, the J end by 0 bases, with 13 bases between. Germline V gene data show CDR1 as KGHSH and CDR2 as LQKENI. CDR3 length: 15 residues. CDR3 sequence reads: CASSTSGQNQETQYF. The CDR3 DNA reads TGTGCCAGCTCAACCTCAGGGCAGAACCAAGAGACCCAGTACTTC. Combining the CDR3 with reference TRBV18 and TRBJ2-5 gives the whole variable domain NAGVMQNPRHLVRRRGQEARLRCSPMKGHSHVYWYRQLPEEGLKFMVYLQKENIIDESGMPKERFSAEFPKEGPSILRIQQVVRGDSAAYFCASSTSGQNQETQYFGPGTRLLVL.

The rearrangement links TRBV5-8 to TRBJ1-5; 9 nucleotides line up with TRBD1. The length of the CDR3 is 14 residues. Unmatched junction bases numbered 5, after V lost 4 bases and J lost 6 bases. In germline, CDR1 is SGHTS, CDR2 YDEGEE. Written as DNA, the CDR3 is TGTGCCAGCAGCAGGACAGGGGCGGGTCAGCCCCAGCATTTT. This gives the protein CASSRTGAGQPQHF.

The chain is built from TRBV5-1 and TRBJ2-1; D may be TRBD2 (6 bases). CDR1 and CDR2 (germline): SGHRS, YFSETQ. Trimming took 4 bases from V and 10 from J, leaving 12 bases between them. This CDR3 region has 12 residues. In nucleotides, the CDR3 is TGCGCCAGCAGCGGTACTAGCACCGAGCAGTTCTTC. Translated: CASSGTSTEQFF.

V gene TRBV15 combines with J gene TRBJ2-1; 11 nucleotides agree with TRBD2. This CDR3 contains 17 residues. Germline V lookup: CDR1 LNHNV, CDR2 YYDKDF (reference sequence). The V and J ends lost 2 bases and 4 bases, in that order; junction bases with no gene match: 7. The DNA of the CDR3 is TGTGCCACCAGCAGAAGAATAACTAGCGGGAGTTACAATGAGCAGTTCTTC. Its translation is CATSRRITSGSYNEQFF. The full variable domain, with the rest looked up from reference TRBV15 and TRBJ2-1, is DAMVIQNPRYQVTQFGKPVTLSCSQTLNHNVMYWYQQKSSQAPKLLFHYYDKDFNNEADTPDNFQSRRPNTSFCFLDIRSPGLGDTAMYLCATSRRITSGSYNEQFFGPGTRLTVL.

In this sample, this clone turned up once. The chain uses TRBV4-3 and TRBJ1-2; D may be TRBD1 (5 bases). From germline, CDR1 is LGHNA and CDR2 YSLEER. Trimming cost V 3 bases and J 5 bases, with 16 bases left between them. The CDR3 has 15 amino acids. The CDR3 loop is CASSQEGAGPYGYTF. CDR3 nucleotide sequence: TGCGCCAGCAGCCAGGAAGGGGCCGGACCTTATGGCTACACCTTC.

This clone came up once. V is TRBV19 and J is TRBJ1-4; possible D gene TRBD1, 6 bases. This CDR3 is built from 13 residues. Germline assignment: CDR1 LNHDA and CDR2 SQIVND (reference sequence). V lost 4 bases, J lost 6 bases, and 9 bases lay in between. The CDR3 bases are TGTGCCAGTAGTAACAGGGAAGATGAAAAACTGTTTTTT. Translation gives CASSNREDEKLFF.

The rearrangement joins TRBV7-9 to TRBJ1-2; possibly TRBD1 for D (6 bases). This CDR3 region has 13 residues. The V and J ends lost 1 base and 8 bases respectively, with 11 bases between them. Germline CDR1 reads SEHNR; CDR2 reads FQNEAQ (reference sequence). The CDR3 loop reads CASSLDRVGGYTF. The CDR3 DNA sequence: TGTGCCAGCAGCTTAGACAGGGTTGGAGGCTACACCTTC.

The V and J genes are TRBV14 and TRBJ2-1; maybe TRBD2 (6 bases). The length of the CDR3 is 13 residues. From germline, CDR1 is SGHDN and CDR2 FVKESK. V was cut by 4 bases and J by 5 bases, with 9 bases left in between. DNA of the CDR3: TGTGCCAGCAGCCGTAGCGGTGACAATGAGCAGTTCTTC. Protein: CASSRSGDNEQFF.

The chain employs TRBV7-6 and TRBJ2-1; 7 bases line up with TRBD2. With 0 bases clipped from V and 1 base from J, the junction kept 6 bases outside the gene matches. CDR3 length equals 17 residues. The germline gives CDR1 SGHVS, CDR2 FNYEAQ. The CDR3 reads CASSLAPAAGSYNEQFF. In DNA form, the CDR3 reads TGTGCCAGCAGCTTAGCGCCGGCAGCGGGGTCCTACAATGAGCAGTTCTTC.

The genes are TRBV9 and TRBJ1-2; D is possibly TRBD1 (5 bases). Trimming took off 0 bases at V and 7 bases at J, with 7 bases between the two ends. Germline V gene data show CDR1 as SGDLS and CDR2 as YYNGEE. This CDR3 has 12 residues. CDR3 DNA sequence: TGTGCCAGCAGCGTAGCCAGGGCTGGCTACACCTTC. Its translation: CASSVARAGYTF.

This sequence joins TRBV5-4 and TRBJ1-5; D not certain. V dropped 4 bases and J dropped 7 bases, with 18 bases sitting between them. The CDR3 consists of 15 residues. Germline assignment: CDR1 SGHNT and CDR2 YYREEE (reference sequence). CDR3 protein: CASSDEGGRAQPQHF. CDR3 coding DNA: TGTGCCAGCAGCGATGAGGGAGGACGGGCGCAGCCCCAGCATTTT.

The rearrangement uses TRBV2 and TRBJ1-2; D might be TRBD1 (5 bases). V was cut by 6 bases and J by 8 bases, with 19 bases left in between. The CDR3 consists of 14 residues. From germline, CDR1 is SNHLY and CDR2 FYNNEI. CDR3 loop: CASREQDIPGGYTF. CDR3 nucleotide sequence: TGTGCCAGCAGGGAACAGGACATTCCTGGGGGCTACACCTTC.

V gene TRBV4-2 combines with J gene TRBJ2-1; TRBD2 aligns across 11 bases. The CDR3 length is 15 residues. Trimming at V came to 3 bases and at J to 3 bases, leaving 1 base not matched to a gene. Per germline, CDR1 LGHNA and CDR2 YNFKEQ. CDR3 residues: CASSHLAGGYNEQFF. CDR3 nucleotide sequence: TGTGCCAGCAGCCATCTAGCGGGGGGCTACAATGAGCAGTTCTTC.